Listed below are T cell receptor beta chains from one sample, sequenced in a study of technical replicates of blood from several donors. Sequenced by immunoSEQ multiplex PCR; TCRdb stores in-frame clones only, minus some. The sample consists of tens of thousands of clones, 95% to 98% of them appearing once. Sequencing was done on a sample of T cells isolated from PBMCs. These receptors were collected from a human donor in good health. Both conserved end residues are trimmed from each CDR3.

>TRBJ2-7|TRBV5-1
ASSSDRAGEQY
>TRBJ2-1|TRBV14
ASSLYRTSGRGSYNEQF
>TRBJ2-1|TRBV6-5
ASSYSQGDSYNEQF
>TRBJ2-3|TRBV2
ASSLSGATDTQY
>TRBJ2-3|TRBV14
ASSPEATDTQY
>TRBJ2-7|TRBV6-1
ASSGWGPLDRVHEQY
>TRBJ2-2|TRBV19
ASRLGGSGTGELF
>TRBJ1-4|TRBV5-1
ASSLASRGGSEKLF
>NA|TRBV25-1
ASSAGNAYEQY
>TRBJ2-1|TRBV5-1
ASSFGDNEQF
>TRBJ1-2|TRBV10-2
ASRDTGGSNYGYT
>TRBJ1-1|TRBV5-6
ASSFGQMNTEAF
>TRBJ2-6|TRBV10-3
AISRDTNSRGANVLT
>TRBJ1-1|TRBV28
ASSFYRGRTEAF
>TRBJ1-1|TRBV19
AISGWTEAF
>TRBJ2-7|TRBV19
AYSRSGSYEQY
>TRBJ2-5|TRBV5-1
ATTPGLAPETQY
>TRBJ1-2|TRBV5-1
ASSLGDSSNYGYT
>TRBJ2-7|TRBV27
ASRYGTGTYEQY
>TRBJ1-2|TRBV7-3
ASSLDRDYGYT
>TRBJ2-3|TRBV11-1
ASSRQGPDTQY
>TRBJ2-5|TRBV4-1
ASSQTTIQATQY
>TRBJ1-2|TRBV5-6
ATWQAGSFYGYT
>TRBJ1-4|TRBV7-9
ATIRTGANEKLF
>TRBJ2-4|TRBV18
ASSEYRDSYIQY
>TRBJ2-2|TRBV4-1
ASSNGRSNTGELF
>TRBJ1-1|TRBV5-1
ASSLAVMNTEAF
>TRBJ2-3|TRBV30
ARTGVGPGTDTQY
>TRBJ1-1|TRBV28
ASSLDRGDTEAF